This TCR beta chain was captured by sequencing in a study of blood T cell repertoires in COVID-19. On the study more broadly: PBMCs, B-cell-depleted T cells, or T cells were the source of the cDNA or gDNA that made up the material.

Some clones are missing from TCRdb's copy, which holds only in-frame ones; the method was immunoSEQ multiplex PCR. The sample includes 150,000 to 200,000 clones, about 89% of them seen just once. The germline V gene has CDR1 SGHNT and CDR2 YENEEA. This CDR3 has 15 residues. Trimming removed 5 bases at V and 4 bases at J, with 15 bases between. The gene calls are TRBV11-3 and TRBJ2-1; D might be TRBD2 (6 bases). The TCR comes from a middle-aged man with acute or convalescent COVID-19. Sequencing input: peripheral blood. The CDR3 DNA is TGTGCCAGCAGCCTCCGGGGTGCGGGATACAATGAGCAGTTCTTC. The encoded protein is CASSLRGAGYNEQFF.